The clone carrying this TCR beta chain was detected only a few times. Its antigen remains unidentified. The V and J ends lost 5 bases and 5 bases, in that order; junction bases with no gene match: 6. The germline gives CDR1 MNHEY, CDR2 SMNVEV (reference sequence). The CDR3 length is 15 residues. The data are from a study of blood T cells in healthy people across ages. Broader study findings: Fewer expanded clones and more diversity marked long-lived versus aged donors.

The authors ran a second PCR of about 6 to 11 cycles using a sample-barcoded 5' primer and a J-beta primer mix. TCRdb used MiXCR to reprocess the 5' RACE reads, holding one entry per CDR3 protein. The sample holds about 1.4 million distinct CDR3 sequences, roughly 64% seen once. The clonotype comes from a young man in good health. This rearrangement joins TRBV27 to TRBJ2-5; the match to TRBD2 covers 12 bases. The sample consisted of blood. The CDR3 loop reads CASSQRTSGMETQYF. The CDR3 nucleotides are TGTGCCAGCAGTCAGAGGACTAGCGGGATGGAGACCCAGTACTTC.